This T cell receptor (beta chain) was sequenced in a study of OX40 agonist ivuxolimab in advanced cancers. TCRdb's copy holds only in-frame clones and misses some; the assay was immunoSEQ multiplex PCR. This table has about 77,000 clones, roughly 91% appearing once. Study-wide results and limits: Specificity for antigen went undetermined in the expanded peripheral T cells. Expanded clones tended on average to be more numerous among CD8+ T cells than CD4+.

In the case of this clone: The antigen is unknown. A junction end diverges from the germline sequence, so it may reflect a read error.

CDR1 is SSHAT and CDR2 is FNYEAQ in the germline V gene (reference sequence). The CDR3 sequence is 13 residues long. This sequence originates from an adult with an advanced solid tumor such as melanoma, head and neck, liver or kidney cancer. The sample here was CD4+ or CD8+ T cells sorted from blood, taken in a trial of the OX40 agonist ivuxolimab. This chain uses TRBV7-7 with TRBJ2-7, with D tentatively TRBD2 (6 bases). CDR3 in amino acids: CASSPGLYYEQYF. CDR3 nucleotide sequence: TGTGCTAGCAGCCCGGGACTTTACTACGAGCAGTACTTC.